This TCR beta chain was obtained from a study of regulatory T cells in long-lasting Graves disease. Time point described: newly diagnosed GD, antithyroid drugs for less than 3 months. Following extraction of RNA from PBMCs, that RNA was used to make the TCR library. Graves' disease diagnoses followed American Thyroid Association guidelines. All patients originated from an endocrinology department located in Xi'an, China. Overall study findings and caveats: Less diverse TCR repertoires were seen in persistent Graves' patients than in newly diagnosed ones.

This clonotype was picked up many times. Its antigen is currently unknown. The TCR beta library used iRepertoire HTBI primers with Arm-PCR amplification of CDR3. In TCRdb, the multiplex PCR reads were re-called with MiXCR into one record per CDR3 protein. Here the sample spans more than 300,000 distinct CDR3 sequences, around 11% being singletons. The same sample was also studied in work on T cells in Graves' hyperthyroidism and ophthalmopathy.

The TCR originated in a woman under 30 with Graves disease. The sample in question was peripheral blood mononuclear cells (PBMCs), obtained at new diagnosis, from a patient treated with antithyroid drugs.

This chain's CDR3 is CASSLPLTSGSSYNEQFF. The CDR3 region has the DNA TGTGCCAGCAGCTTACCGTTGACTAGCGGTAGCTCCTACAATGAGCAGTTCTTC. This rearrangement joins TRBV7-2 to TRBJ2-1; 9 bases line up with TRBD2. V was clipped by 2 bases and J by 0 bases; unmatched bases: 8. The CDR3 is 18 residues long. Germline values: CDR1 SGHTA, CDR2 FQGNSA.